The 3 T cell receptor beta chains below all came from one sample that was sequenced in a study of blood T cell repertoires in COVID-19. Method: immunoSEQ multiplex PCR; TCRdb's copy keeps in-frame clones and lacks some. The table includes about 100,000 clones, 80% detected once. The sample consisted of peripheral blood. The receptor source for this set is a human donor in a cohort sampled during active COVID-19.

The chain combines TRBV28 with TRBJ1-2; 7 nucleotides line up with TRBD1. The CDR3 length is 14 residues. V was pared by 5 bases and J by 5 bases, with 8 bases of the junction left unmatched. Germline V gene lookup returns CDR1 MDHEN and CDR2 SYDVKM. This CDR3 reads CASSDGTASYGYTF. The CDR3 region has the DNA TGTGCCAGCAGTGATGGGACAGCTTCTTATGGCTACACCTTC.

This rearrangement joins TRBV5-1 to TRBJ1-2, with 7 bases matching TRBD1. Germline loops: CDR1 SGHRS, CDR2 YFSETQ. V shed 4 bases, J shed 4 bases, and the junction held 10 bases outside the gene matches. The CDR3 is made up of 15 amino acids. The CDR3 loop is CASSPQGGSLYGYTF. CDR3 DNA: TGCGCCAGCAGCCCGCAGGGGGGCTCCCTCTATGGCTACACCTTC.

Only one count was recorded for this clone. The chain carries TRBV7-9 and TRBJ2-5, with TRBD1 as a possible D gene (6 bases). The CDR3 totals 16 residues. Germline V gene data show CDR1 as SEHNR and CDR2 as FQNEAQ (reference sequence). Trimming took off 2 bases at V and 4 bases at J, with 17 bases between the two ends. The CDR3 region is CASSLSAGDIAETQYF. The CDR3 DNA sequence: TGTGCCAGCAGCTTATCCGCAGGGGATATCGCAGAGACCCAGTACTTC.